A single sample gave rise to the 7 T cell receptor beta chains below, sequenced in a study of T-cell reconstitution after alpha-beta-depleted transplantation in children listed by TCRdb under 2016. Libraries were made using PCR. Sequenced on an Illumina HiSeq 2500. To normalize quantification of the TCRbeta repertoire, the TCR libraries were built with molecular barcoding that relied on unique molecular identifiers. TCRdb itself trimmed the public reads at Q25 with fastp, ran MiXCR and retained productive beta chains. Each CDR3 protein gets just one entry, which takes the most common genes and DNA from the rows behind it. Within this sample are more than 250,000 distinct CDR3 sequences, with 9.9% of them counted one time only. The ten largest account for roughly a tenth of the sample. The sample was PBMCs from the stem cell graft donor, taken from the stem cell graft. The receptor source for this set is a human donor who donated a stem cell graft to a child with SCID.

The CDR3 protein is CASSARGGGSTDTQYF. For the CDR3, the DNA is TGCGCCAGCAGCGCACGGGGCGGGGGCAGCACAGATACGCAGTATTTT. The rearrangement joins TRBV5-1 to TRBJ2-3; D perhaps matches TRBD2 (7 bases). The CDR3 runs 16 residues. Looked up from germline, CDR1 is SGHRS and CDR2 is YFSETQ. The germline V and J ends were trimmed by 4 bases and 0 bases, with 15 bases remaining between them.

The table lists this clonotype with many counts. The chain joins TRBV10-3 to TRBJ2-5; D assignment may be TRBD1 or TRBD2 (5 bases each). This CDR3 has 13 residues. The germline V gene has CDR1 ENHRY and CDR2 SYGVKD. Between the trimmed V and J ends, which lost 4 bases and 1 base, there was a span of 7 bases. CDR3 nucleotide sequence: TGTGCCATCAGTGGGGGACCCCAAGAGACCCAGTACTTC. Translated: CAISGGPQETQYF.

This clonotype was observed a few times. This chain connects TRBV5-1 to TRBJ1-3, with no clear D. Trimming removed 0 bases from V and 0 bases from J, with 7 bases in between. The CDR3 is 15 amino acids. Germline CDR1 and CDR2: SGHRS and YFSETQ. The CDR3, as DNA: TGCGCCAGCAGCTTGGGATCAAACTCTGGAAACACCATATATTTT. It codes for CASSLGSNSGNTIYF.

This clonotype came up many times. The rearrangement uses TRBV6-1 and TRBJ2-4, with D perhaps TRBD2 (5 bases). This CDR3 has 16 amino acids. Between the trimmed V and J ends, which lost 6 bases and 0 bases, there was a span of 15 bases. Per germline, CDR1 MNHNS and CDR2 SASEGT. CDR3 in DNA: TGTGCCAGCAGCGCATCGGGGTTGGGAGCCAAAAACATTCAGTACTTC. Amino acids: CASSASGLGAKNIQYF.

This clonotype was seen only a few times. V and J are TRBV24-1 and TRBJ1-4; D gene uncertain. Per germline, CDR1 KGHDR and CDR2 SFDVKD. Trimming removed 4 bases from V and 3 bases from J, with 5 bases in between. This CDR3 spans 13 amino acids. The CDR3 spells CATSDSSNEKLFF. The CDR3 coding sequence is TGTGCCACCAGTGACAGCTCTAATGAAAAACTGTTTTTT.

This chain joins TRBV5-1 and TRBJ1-6, with D perhaps matching TRBD1 (6 bases). Germline CDR1 reads SGHRS; CDR2 reads YFSETQ. This CDR3 spans 14 amino acids. Trimming stripped 1 base from V and 7 bases from J, with 9 bases between. CDR3 region: CASSLTGLNSPLHF. CDR3 DNA sequence: TGCGCCAGCAGCTTGACAGGGTTGAATTCACCCCTCCACTTT.

This clonotype was seen ten or more times. The chain uses TRBV20-1 and TRBJ2-5; 10 bases are a match to TRBD2. Germline V gene data show CDR1 as DFQATT and CDR2 as SNEGSKA (reference sequence). The CDR3 is 12 residues long. Germline trimming cut 5 bases from V and 5 bases from J; bases unmatched to any gene: 2. The CDR3 region has the DNA TGCAGTGCTGGGACTAGCGCCGAGACCCAGTACTTC. This translates into CSAGTSAETQYF.